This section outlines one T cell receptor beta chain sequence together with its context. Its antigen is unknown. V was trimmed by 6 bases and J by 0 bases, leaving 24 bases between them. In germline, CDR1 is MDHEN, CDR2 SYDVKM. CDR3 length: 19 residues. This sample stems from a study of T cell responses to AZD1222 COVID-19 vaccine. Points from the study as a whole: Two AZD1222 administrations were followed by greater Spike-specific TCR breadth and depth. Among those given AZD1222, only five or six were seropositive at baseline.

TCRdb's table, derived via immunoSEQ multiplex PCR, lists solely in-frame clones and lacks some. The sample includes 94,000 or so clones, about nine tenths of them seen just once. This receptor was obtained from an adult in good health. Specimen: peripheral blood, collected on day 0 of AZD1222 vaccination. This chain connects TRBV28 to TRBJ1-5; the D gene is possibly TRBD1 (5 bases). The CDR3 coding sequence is TGTGCCAGCAGCCATCGCATGTCGCGGGGACTTTATAGCAATCAGCCCCAGCATTTT. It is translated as CASSHRMSRGLYSNQPQHF. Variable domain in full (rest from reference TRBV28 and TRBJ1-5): DVKVTQSSRYLVKRTGEKVFLECVQDMDHENMFWYRQDPGLGLRLIYFSYDVKMKEKGDIPEGYSVSREKKERFSLILESASTNQTSMYLCASSHRMSRGLYSNQPQHFGDGTRLSIL.